This T cell receptor (beta chain) was obtained from a study of cytomegalovirus exposure and HLA in healthy donors. Findings and caveats of the study: In vitro confirmation showed three CMV-associated chains to be CMV antigen specific.

Worth noting for this clone: Its antigen is undetermined.

Sequenced by immunoSEQ multiplex PCR; TCRdb stores in-frame clones only, minus some. The sample lists about 180,000 clones; about 85% were seen once. The germline gives CDR1 SGHVS, CDR2 FNYEAQ. The CDR3 spans 14 residues. After removal of 5 bases from V and 2 bases from J, the junction contained 3 bases not matched to a gene. This chain connects TRBV7-6 to TRBJ2-7; 10 bases are shared with TRBD2. The clonotype originates from a man aged 18-30 years in good health and CMV-seropositive. Sequencing was performed on PBMCs. The CDR3 nucleotides are TGTGCCAGCAGCCCTAGCGGGGGCCCCTACGAGCAGTACTTC. Protein product: CASSPSGGPYEQYF.